This T cell receptor beta chain derives from a study of blood T cell repertoires in COVID-19. Study context: Samples taken during acute and convalescent COVID-19 were collected in the United States, Italy and Spain. In each case, the material was cDNA or gDNA derived from T cells, B-cell-depleted T cells, or PBMCs.

Participant reports of clinical history set cohort assignment. This clone was found many times. Original processing methods: From reference gene primer amplification, estimates of nucleated cell counts were derived. Repertoires were generated with immunoSEQ multiplex PCR, while TCRdb's copy carries only in-frame clones and drops some. V, J and clone size are those of that table, while D and trimming were read from the DNA. The sample has some 200,000 clones; roughly 85% are singletons. The receptor's source is a woman aged 40 to 50 with acute COVID-19. Sequenced material: PBMCs or T cells enriched from blood (not recorded which).

In DNA, the CDR3 is TGTGCCAGCAGCGCCACAGGGGGCCGTGGAAACACCATATATTTT. Protein product: CASSATGGRGNTIYF. The V call is TRBV9, the J call TRBJ1-3; 9 bases fit TRBD1. J lost 3 bases, V lost 3 bases, and 4 bases had no gene match. CDR3 length: 15 residues. The V gene's germline CDR1 is SGDLS and CDR2 YYNGEE.